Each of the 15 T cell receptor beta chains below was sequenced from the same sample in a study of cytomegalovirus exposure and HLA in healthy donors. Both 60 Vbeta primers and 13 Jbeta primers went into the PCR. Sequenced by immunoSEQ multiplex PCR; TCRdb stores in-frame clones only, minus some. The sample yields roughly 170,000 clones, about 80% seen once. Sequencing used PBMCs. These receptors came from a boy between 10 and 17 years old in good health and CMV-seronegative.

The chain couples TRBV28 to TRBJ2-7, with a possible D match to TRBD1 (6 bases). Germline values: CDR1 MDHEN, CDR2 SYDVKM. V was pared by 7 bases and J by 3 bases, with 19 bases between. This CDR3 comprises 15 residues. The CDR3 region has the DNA TGTGCCAGCATCAAAGCCCAGGACAGAAACTACGAGCAGTACTTC. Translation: CASIKAQDRNYEQYF.

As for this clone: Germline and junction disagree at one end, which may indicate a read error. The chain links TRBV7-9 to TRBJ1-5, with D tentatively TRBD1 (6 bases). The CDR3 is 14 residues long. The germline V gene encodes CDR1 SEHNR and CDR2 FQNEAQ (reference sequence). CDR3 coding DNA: TGTTCCAGCAGCCATACAGGGTTAGACCAGCCCCAGCATTTT. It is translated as CSSSHTGLDQPQHF.

The CDR3 here is CASSSGLSVNEKLFF. The DNA for the CDR3 is TGTGCCAGCAGCTCTGGACTTTCGGTCAATGAAAAACTGTTTTTT. The J gene is TRBJ1-4, the V gene TRBV7-2; D remains unclear. The V end lost 4 bases, the J end lost 5 bases, and 14 bases lay between the germline ends. The CDR3 length is 15 residues. Germline values: CDR1 SGHTA, CDR2 FQGNSA.

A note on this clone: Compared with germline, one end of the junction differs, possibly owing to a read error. The CDR3 DNA reads as TGTGCCGGCAGTATACAGGGGCTGAACACTGAAGCTTTCTTT. Translation gives CAGSIQGLNTEAFF. The rearrangement links TRBV28 to TRBJ1-1; 7 nucleotides line up with TRBD1. The CDR3 covers 14 residues. Germline values: CDR1 MDHEN, CDR2 SYDVKM.

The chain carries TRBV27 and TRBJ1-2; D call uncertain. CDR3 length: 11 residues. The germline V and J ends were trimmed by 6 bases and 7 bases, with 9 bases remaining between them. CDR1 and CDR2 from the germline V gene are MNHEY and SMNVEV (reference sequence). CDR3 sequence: CASRGGLGYTF. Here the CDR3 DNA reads TGTGCCAGCAGGGGAGGGCTTGGCTACACCTTC.

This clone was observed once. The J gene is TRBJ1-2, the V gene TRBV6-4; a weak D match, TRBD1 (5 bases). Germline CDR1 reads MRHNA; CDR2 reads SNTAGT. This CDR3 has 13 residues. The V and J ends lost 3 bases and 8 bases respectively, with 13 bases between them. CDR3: CASSEGGGGGYTF. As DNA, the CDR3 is TGTGCCAGCAGTGAGGGTGGGGGAGGAGGCTACACCTTC.

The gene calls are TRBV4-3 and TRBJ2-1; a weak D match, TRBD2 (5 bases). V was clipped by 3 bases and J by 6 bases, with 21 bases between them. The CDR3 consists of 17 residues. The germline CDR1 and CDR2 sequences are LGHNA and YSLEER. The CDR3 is CASSHSPGVALVNEQFF. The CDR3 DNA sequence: TGCGCCAGCAGCCATTCCCCCGGGGTCGCCCTCGTCAATGAGCAGTTCTTC.

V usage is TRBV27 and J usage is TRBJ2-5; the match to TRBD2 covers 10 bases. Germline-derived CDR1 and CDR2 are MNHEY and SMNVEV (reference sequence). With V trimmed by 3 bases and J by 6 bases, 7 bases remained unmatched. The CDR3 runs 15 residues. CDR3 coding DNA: TGTGCCAGCAGTTTGCTAGCGGGAGTGAGAAAGACCCAGTACTTC. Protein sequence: CASSLLAGVRKTQYF.

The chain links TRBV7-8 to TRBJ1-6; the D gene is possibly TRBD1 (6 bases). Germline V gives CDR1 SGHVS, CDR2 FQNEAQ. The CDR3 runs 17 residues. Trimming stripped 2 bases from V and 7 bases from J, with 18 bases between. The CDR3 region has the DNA TGTGCCAGCAGCTTATCGGGGAACGGGGGGCTCAATTCACCCCTCCACTTT. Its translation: CASSLSGNGGLNSPLHF.

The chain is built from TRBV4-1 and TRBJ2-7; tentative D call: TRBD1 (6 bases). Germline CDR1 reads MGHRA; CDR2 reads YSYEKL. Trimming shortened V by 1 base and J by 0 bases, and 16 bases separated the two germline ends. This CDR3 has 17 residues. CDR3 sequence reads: CASSQAFQGSSSYEQYF. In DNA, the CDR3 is TGCGCCAGCAGCCAAGCGTTCCAGGGGTCTTCCTCCTACGAGCAGTACTTC.

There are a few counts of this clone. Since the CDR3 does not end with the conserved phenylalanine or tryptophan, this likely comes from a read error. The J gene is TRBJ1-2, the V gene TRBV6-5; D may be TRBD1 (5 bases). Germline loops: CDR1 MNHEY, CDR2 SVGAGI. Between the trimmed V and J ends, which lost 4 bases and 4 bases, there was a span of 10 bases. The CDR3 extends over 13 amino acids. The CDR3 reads CASSSNQGYGYTL. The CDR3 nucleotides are TGTGCCAGCAGTTCAAATCAGGGCTATGGCTACACCCTC.

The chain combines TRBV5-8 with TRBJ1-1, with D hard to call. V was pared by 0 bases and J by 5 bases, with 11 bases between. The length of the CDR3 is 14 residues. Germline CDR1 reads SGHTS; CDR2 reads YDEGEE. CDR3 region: CASSLVEGGTEAFF. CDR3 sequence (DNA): TGTGCCAGCAGCTTGGTCGAAGGAGGGACTGAAGCTTTCTTT.

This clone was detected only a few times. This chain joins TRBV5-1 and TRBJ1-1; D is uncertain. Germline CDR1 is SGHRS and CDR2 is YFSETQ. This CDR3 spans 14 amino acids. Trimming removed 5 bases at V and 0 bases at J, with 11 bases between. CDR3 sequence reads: CASSRQLMNTEAFF. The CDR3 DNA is TGCGCCAGCAGTAGACAACTCATGAACACTGAAGCTTTCTTT.

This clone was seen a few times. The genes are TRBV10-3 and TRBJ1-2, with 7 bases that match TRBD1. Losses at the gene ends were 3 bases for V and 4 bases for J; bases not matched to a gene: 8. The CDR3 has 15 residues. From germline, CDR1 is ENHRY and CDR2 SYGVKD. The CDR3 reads CAISEIRGGSYGYTF. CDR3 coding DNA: TGTGCCATCAGTGAAATTAGAGGGGGCAGCTATGGCTACACCTTC.

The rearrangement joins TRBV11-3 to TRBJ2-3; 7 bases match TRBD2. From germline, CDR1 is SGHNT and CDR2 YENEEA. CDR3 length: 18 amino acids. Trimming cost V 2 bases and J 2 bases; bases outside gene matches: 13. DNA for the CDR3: TGTGCCAGCAGCTTATGGTGGATCAGCGGGAAGAACACAGATACGCAGTATTTT. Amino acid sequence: CASSLWWISGKNTDTQYF.